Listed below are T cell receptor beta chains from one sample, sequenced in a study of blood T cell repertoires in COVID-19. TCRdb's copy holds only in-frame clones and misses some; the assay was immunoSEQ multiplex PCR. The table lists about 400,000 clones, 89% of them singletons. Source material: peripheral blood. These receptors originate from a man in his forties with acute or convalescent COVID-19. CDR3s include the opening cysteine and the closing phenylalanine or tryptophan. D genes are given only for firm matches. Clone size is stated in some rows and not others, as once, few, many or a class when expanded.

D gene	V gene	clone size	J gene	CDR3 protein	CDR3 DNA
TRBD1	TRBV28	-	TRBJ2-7	CASRAPGQAYEQYF	TGTGCCAGCAGAGCCCCGGGACAGGCCTACGAGCAGTACTTC
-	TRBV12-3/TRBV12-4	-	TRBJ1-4	CATNTDNNEKLFF	TGTGCCACCAATACAGACAATAATGAAAAACTGTTTTTT
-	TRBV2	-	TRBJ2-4	CASSRLRTAPLAKNIQYF	TGTGCCAGCAGTCGTTTGCGGACAGCTCCTTTAGCCAAAAACATTCAGTACTTC
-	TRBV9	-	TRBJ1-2	CASSVAPGWSSGNYGYTF	TGTGCCAGCAGCGTAGCCCCAGGGTGGAGTTCGGGTAACTATGGCTACACCTTC
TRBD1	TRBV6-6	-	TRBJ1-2	CASSSTGVGGYTF	TGTGCCAGCAGTTCCACAGGGGTGGGTGGCTACACCTTC
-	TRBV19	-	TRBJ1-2	CASSMARGNFYGYTF	TGTGCCAGTAGTATGGCCAGGGGCAATTTCTATGGCTACACCTTC
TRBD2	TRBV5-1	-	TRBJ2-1	CASSLSHGLAAEQFF	TGCGCCAGCAGCTTGAGTCACGGACTAGCGGCAGAGCAGTTCTTC
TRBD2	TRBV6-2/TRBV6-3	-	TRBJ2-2	CASSLGGASGELFF	TGTGCCAGCAGCCTCGGGGGGGCGTCCGGGGAGCTGTTTTTT
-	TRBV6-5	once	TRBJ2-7	CATDPRRAKYEQYF	TGTGCCACCGATCCGAGGAGGGCCAAGTACGAGCAGTACTTC
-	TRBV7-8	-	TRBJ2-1	CASRPSVLAGPFF	TGTGCCAGCAGGCCGTCAGTTCTAGCCGGTCCGTTCTTC
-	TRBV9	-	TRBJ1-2	CASTAGGANYGYTF	TGTGCCAGCACGGCGGGGGGAGCTAACTATGGCTACACCTTC
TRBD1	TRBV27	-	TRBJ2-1	CASSLHPTGRNEQFF	TGTGCCAGCAGTTTACACCCGACAGGGCGCAATGAGCAGTTCTTC
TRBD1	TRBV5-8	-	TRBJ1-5	CASSSGQGADQPQHF	TGTGCCAGCAGCTCCGGACAGGGGGCTGATCAGCCCCAGCATTTT
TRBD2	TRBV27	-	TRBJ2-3	CASSLLRTSGRDTQYF	TGTGCCAGCAGTTTGTTACGGACTAGCGGGAGAGATACGCAGTATTTT
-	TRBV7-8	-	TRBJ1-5	CASSLMEGRQPQHF	TGTGCCAGCAGCCTAATGGAGGGACGTCAGCCCCAGCATTTT
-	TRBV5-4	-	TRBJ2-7	CASRGGSGSAYEQYF	TGTGCCAGCAGAGGGGGTAGCGGGTCCGCCTACGAGCAGTACTTC
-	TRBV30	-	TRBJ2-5	CAWMEEGETQYF	TGTGCCTGGATGGAGGAAGGGGAGACCCAGTACTTC
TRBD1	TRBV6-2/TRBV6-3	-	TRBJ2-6	CASRYGTGDYSGANVLTF	TGTGCCAGCAGGTACGGGACAGGAGATTACTCTGGGGCCAACGTCCTGACTTTC
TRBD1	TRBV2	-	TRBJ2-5	CATEGTGGNYQETQYF	TGTGCCACAGAGGGGACAGGGGGTAACTACCAAGAGACCCAGTACTTC
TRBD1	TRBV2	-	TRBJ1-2	CASSPSRDRGYYGYTF	TGTGCCAGCAGCCCGAGCCGGGACAGGGGTTACTATGGCTACACCTTC
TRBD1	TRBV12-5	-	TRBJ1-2	CASGPDRETGYTF	TGTGCTAGTGGTCCCGACAGGGAGACTGGCTACACCTTC
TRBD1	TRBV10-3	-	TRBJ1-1	CAISDDRGGTEAFF	TGTGCCATCAGTGACGACAGGGGAGGGACTGAAGCTTTCTTT
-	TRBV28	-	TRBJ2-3	CASNWGADTQYF	TGTGCCAGCAATTGGGGCGCGGATACGCAGTATTTT
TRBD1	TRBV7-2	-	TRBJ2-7	CASSTDPGGIKQYF	TGTGCCAGCAGCACCGATCCAGGGGGAATTAAGCAGTACTTC
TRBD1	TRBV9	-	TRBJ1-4	CASSDRQGLANGNEKLFF	TGTGCCAGCAGCGATAGACAGGGACTGGCTAACGGTAATGAAAAACTGTTTTTT
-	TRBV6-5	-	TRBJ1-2	CASSYSSGAYGYTF	TGTGCCAGCAGTTACTCTTCAGGGGCCTATGGCTACACCTTC
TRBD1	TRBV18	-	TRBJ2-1	CASSLAQGRGYNEQFF	TGTGCCAGCTCACTCGCACAGGGGCGCGGGTACAATGAGCAGTTCTTC
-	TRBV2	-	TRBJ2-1	CATVKLNEQFF	TGTGCCACCGTGAAACTCAATGAGCAGTTCTTC
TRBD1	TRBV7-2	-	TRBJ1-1	CASSLARDRATEAFF	TGTGCCAGCAGCTTAGCCCGGGACAGGGCGACTGAAGCTTTCTTT
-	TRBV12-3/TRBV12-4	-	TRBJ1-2	CASRGAPNYGYTF	TGTGCCAGCCGCGGGGCACCTAACTATGGCTACACCTTC
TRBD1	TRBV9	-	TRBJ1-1	CASTLRGQTTEAFF	TGTGCCAGCACCCTCAGGGGGCAGACCACTGAAGCTTTCTTT
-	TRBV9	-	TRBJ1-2	CASSAYVGRDTTWLYGYTF	TGTGCCAGCAGCGCTTATGTGGGACGGGACACCACGTGGCTCTATGGCTACACCTTC
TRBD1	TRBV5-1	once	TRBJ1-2	CASSLVQGASYGYTF	TGCGCCAGCAGCTTGGTTCAGGGGGCCAGTTATGGCTACACCTTC
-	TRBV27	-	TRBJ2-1	CASSDRNEQFF	TGTGCCAGCAGTGACAGGAATGAGCAGTTCTTC
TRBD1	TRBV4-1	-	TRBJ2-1	CASSQIQRTGGAYNEQFF	TGCGCCAGCAGCCAAATACAACGGACAGGGGGGGCCTACAATGAGCAGTTCTTC